This T cell receptor beta chain was sequenced during a study of blood T cell repertoires in COVID-19 (dated by TCRdb to 2019 to 2021). A note on the overall study: The collaborator samples originated in the United States, Italy and Spain and spanned the acute and convalescent phases of COVID-19. The prospective study material was composed of cDNA or gDNA derived from T cells, B-cell-depleted T cells, or PBMCs. Deeply sampled blood TCRbeta repertoires from subjects exposed to, actively infected with, or recovered from COVID-19 were included in the dataset. The repertoires were made available in a free public database intended to serve as a resource for research on the immune response to SARS-CoV-2. The samples were drawn from the first 160 participants of the ongoing ImmuneRACE study and from about 1,200 subjects provided by 6 global collaborators. Nearly every sample came with metadata listing a de-identified subject ID, COVID-19 status, age in years and sex. HLA class I and class II types, where available, came from metadata supplied by the sample provider rather than from assay-based typing. On the study overall, not on this receptor specifically: The amount of clinical and demographic metadata varied by source and participant and was provided uncurated.

CDR3 length: 16 amino acids, cysteine to phenylalanine. The only DNA kept is the CDR3, 48 bases in frame from the first base. V is clipped by 1 base and J by 2 bases, and the sequence between their germline boundaries is 12 bases long. The germline V gene supplies CDR1 SGHRS and CDR2 YFSETQ. TCRbeta CDR3 regions were amplified from genomic DNA using the immunoSEQ Assay, a bias-controlled multiplex PCR. As for the authors' bioinformatics: The number of nucleated cells in each sample was estimated from the amplification of reference gene primers within the assay. To quantify the absolute abundance of each unique TCRbeta CDR3 rearrangement, sequence reads were collapsed and filtered. For each sample, productive Simpson clonality was calculated as the square root of Simpson's diversity index across productive rearrangements. Here the immuneACCESS table is served through TCRdb, limited to in-frame sequences with V and J called. Missing clones are a known gap in these copies; in checked studies unresolved V genes cover under half, and the rest lacks a known reason. D and trimming were read from the DNA, whereas the V and J calls and clone size are those reported in that table. This sample lists about 59,000 clones; around 67% were detected once. The ten largest make up around 14% of the sample.

Collaborating institutions collected whole blood in K2EDTA tubes following their own protocols. Collaborator samples were shipped for TCRbeta analysis as frozen whole blood, isolated PBMCs, or DNA extracted from either sample type. As to this clone: Its antigen is still unknown. Within one base of it there is no much larger clone, and no base qualities were kept.

Sequencing was done on a sample of peripheral blood. The receptor comes from a woman aged 70-85 years with acute or convalescent COVID-19. The sequence joins TRBV5-1 to TRBJ1-4, with the D gene call left open. The DNA reads TGCGCCAGCAGCTTGAACCCGCCCCAGACTAATGAAAAACTGTTTTTT. This is translated as CASSLNPPQTNEKLFF.